This T cell receptor (beta chain) emerged from a study of blood T cell repertoires in COVID-19. This clone appeared a few times. V gave up 4 bases and J gave up 3 bases; unmatched junction bases: 9. The CDR3 is 15 amino acids. CDR1 is LGHDT, CDR2 YNNKEL, per germline (reference sequence). This table comes from immunoSEQ multiplex PCR, and its TCRdb copy is limited to in-frame clones, with some not included. This table holds 300,000 to 400,000 clones, 80% to 90% found once. The receptor's source is a man aged 25 to 45 with COVID-19, enrolled during active disease. The rearrangement joins TRBV3-1 (or the pseudogene TRBV3-2) to TRBJ2-7; 7 bases match TRBD1. The sequencing input was peripheral blood. The CDR3 coding sequence is TGTGCCAGCAGCCGAGGATGGGACAGCCGCTACGAGCAGTACTTC. It encodes CASSRGWDSRYEQYF.